This T cell receptor (beta chain) was documented in a study of T cells after yellow fever vaccination. Overall study findings and caveats: Repertoires sorted by FACS could include abundant clonotypes that are contaminants from the bulk population.

This clonotype was found many times. Its specificity is not known. From the 5' RACE reads, TCRdb called clonotypes with MiXCR, one entry per CDR3 protein. Of 310,000 or so distinct CDR3 sequences listed, roughly 7% were seen once; the top ten hold about a sixth. The TCR comes from a man younger than 35 who received the YFV17D yellow fever vaccine. This material consisted of PBMCs, taken about 41 days after the first yellow fever vaccination.

CDR3 DNA: TGCAGTGCTACCGGGACTAGAGGCAATGAGCAGTTCTTC. It codes for CSATGTRGNEQFF. The genes are TRBV20-1 and TRBJ2-1, with 8 nucleotides matching TRBD2. The CDR3 runs to 13 residues. The V gene's germline CDR1 is DFQATT and CDR2 SNEGSKA (reference sequence). Losses at the gene ends were 4 bases for V and 6 bases for J; bases not matched to a gene: 5.